The 8 T cell receptor beta chains listed next were all sequenced from one sample in a study of a mutant IDH1 vaccine in newly diagnosed glioma. Here immunoSEQ multiplex PCR was the method, and the copy in TCRdb shows in-frame clones only, minus some. The data show about 54,000 clones, 84% seen once. Their cognate antigens are unknown. Documented time point: week 35, safety follow-up. The investigators gave 300 ug of mutant IDH1 20-mer peptide in each vaccine dose, together with topical imiquimod. Material: PBMCs, obtained from a glioma patient whose treatment included an IDH1 peptide vaccine. The receptors here all came from a woman in her late teens or twenties with glioma.

The chain is built from TRBV9 and TRBJ1-2; 8 nucleotides match TRBD1. The CDR3 has 14 residues. J lost 4 bases, V lost 3 bases, and 5 bases had no gene match. The germline gives CDR1 SGDLS, CDR2 YYNGEE. The CDR3, as DNA: TGTGCCAGCAGCGGGGACAGGCAGGCCTATGGCTACACCTTC. It specifies CASSGDRQAYGYTF.

The V and J genes are TRBV9 and TRBJ2-2; perhaps TRBD2 as D (6 bases). V was clipped by 0 bases and J by 5 bases, with 14 bases between them. Germline V CDR1 and CDR2: SGDLS, YYNGEE. The CDR3 has 16 amino acids. CDR3 residues: CASSVAVGSLTGELFF. The DNA of the CDR3 is TGTGCCAGCAGCGTAGCTGTCGGGAGTTTGACCGGGGAGCTGTTTTTT.

The chain joins TRBV5-1 to TRBJ1-5, with TRBD1 matching over 8 bases. Germline V CDR1 and CDR2: SGHRS, YFSETQ. V trimming: 3 bases; J trimming: 6 bases; junction bases outside the gene matches: 5. The CDR3 loop spans 14 amino acids. The CDR3, as DNA: TGCGCCAGCAGCTCGTTACAGGGGGGTCAGCCCCAGCATTTT. This codes for CASSSLQGGQPQHF.

The genes are TRBV7-2 and TRBJ2-1; tentatively, D is TRBD1 or TRBD2 (5 bases each). V was trimmed by 10 bases and J by 3 bases, leaving 13 bases between them. The CDR3 contains 13 residues. Per germline, CDR1 SGHTA and CDR2 FQGNSA. The CDR3 reads CAIGASIYNEQFF. The CDR3 coding sequence is TGTGCCATCGGGGCATCAATCTACAATGAGCAGTTCTTC. Filled out from reference TRBV7-2 and TRBJ2-1, the complete variable domain reads GAGVSQSPSNKVTEKGKDVELRCDPISGHTALYWYRQSLGQGLEFLIYFQGNSAPDKSGLPSDRFSAERTGGSVSTLTIQRTQQEDSAVYLCAIGASIYNEQFFGPGTRLTVL.

This clone was detected only a few times. The chain joins TRBV13 to TRBJ1-2; possibly TRBD1 for D (5 bases). Trimming removed 7 bases at V and 6 bases at J, with 15 bases between. Germline values: CDR1 PRHDT, CDR2 FYEKMQ (reference sequence). This CDR3 region has 13 residues. The CDR3 sequence is CASNLGTVDGYTF. For the CDR3, the DNA is TGTGCCAGCAACCTCGGGACGGTCGATGGCTACACCTTC. Full variable domain (missing parts from reference TRBV13 and TRBJ1-2): AAGVIQSPRHLIKEKRETATLKCYPIPRHDTVYWYQQGPGQDPQFLISFYEKMQSDKGSIPDRFSAQQFSDYHSELNMSSLELGDSALYFCASNLGTVDGYTFGSGTRLTVV.

The V gene is TRBV6-1, the J gene TRBJ2-1; 14 bases fit TRBD2. After removal of 6 bases from V and 8 bases from J, the junction contained 0 bases not matched to a gene. The CDR3 length is 13 residues. The V gene's germline CDR1 is MNHNS and CDR2 SASEGT. CDR3 protein: CASRTSGRDEQFF. The CDR3 DNA follows: TGTGCCAGCAGGACTAGCGGGAGGGATGAGCAGTTCTTC.

The chain joins TRBV5-6 to TRBJ1-1; D is uncertain. CDR3 size: 15 residues. With 0 bases removed from V and 1 base from J, the gap between germline ends came to 10 bases. Germline V lookup: CDR1 SGHDT, CDR2 YYEEEE. The CDR3 loop reads CASSLGGFRNTEAFF. In DNA form, the CDR3 reads TGTGCCAGCAGCTTGGGGGGTTTTCGGAACACTGAAGCTTTCTTT.

This clone was seen more than once but under ten times. The gene calls are TRBV2 and TRBJ1-1; D unresolved. Trimming took off 3 bases at V and 0 bases at J, with 11 bases between the two ends. There are 15 residues in the CDR3. Germline CDR1 SNHLY, CDR2 FYNNEI. The CDR3 protein is CASSDSQAMNTEAFF. The CDR3 DNA reads as TGTGCCAGCAGTGATTCACAAGCCATGAACACTGAAGCTTTCTTT.